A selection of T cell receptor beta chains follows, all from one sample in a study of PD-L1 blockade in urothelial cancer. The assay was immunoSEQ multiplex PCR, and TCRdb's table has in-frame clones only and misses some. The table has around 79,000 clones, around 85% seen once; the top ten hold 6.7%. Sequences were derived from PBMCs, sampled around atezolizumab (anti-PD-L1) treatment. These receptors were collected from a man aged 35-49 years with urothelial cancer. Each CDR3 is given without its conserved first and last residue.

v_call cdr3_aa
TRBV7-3 ASEGNTGELF
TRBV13 ASRRDNHQPQH
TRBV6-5 ASSYSLQGGGEKLF
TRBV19 ASSIGRGTYEQY
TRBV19 ASSTGLSYTDTQY
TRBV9 ASSVGLATSTDTQY
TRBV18 ASSPPTNVNEQF
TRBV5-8 ASSSVRSFADTQY
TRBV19 ASSIGGGRGHEQY
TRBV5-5 ASRVQGGETSTDTQY
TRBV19 ASTPGQGANTGELF
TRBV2 ASQTGSGYGYT
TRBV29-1 STRDRSGETQY
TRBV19 ASRSYSNQPQH
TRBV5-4 ASTWGSGSTDTQY
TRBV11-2 ASSFSWREIYEQY
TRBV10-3 AISELDNDAF
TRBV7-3 ASSLQGDSNQPQH
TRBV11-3 ASSLAGGYNEQF
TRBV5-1 ASSLVPSGALGEQY
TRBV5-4 ASSLGSRVTGYGYT
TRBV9 ASSVSRGQGSGANVLT
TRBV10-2 ASKDGAGGNEQY
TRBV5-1 ASSPGTGGNQPQH
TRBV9 ASSPRQGGYGYT
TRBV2 ARRRTGSTEAF
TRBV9 ASSIGTGRLGGANVLT